This TCR beta chain stems from a study of blood T cell repertoires in COVID-19. Study summary: T cells, B-cell-depleted T cells, or PBMCs provided the cDNA or gDNA that served as material.

TCRdb keeps only in-frame clones here, not all; method: immunoSEQ multiplex PCR. The data show 150,000 or so clones, with approximately 84% seen just once and around 6% held by the top ten. This CDR3 is built from 14 residues. Per germline, CDR1 SEHNR and CDR2 FQNEAQ (reference sequence). With V trimmed by 4 bases and J by 8 bases, 3 bases remained unmatched. The chain links TRBV7-9 to TRBJ1-6; 9 nucleotides match TRBD1. This sequence originates from a woman aged 40-49 years with acute COVID-19. Sequenced sample: PBMCs or T cells enriched from blood (not recorded which). The CDR3 sequence: CASSYDRGYSPLHF. CDR3 bases: TGTGCCAGCAGCTACGACAGGGGGTATTCACCCCTCCACTTT.